These T cell receptor beta chains were read from a single sample in a study of blood T cell repertoires in COVID-19. The assay was immunoSEQ multiplex PCR, and TCRdb's table has in-frame clones only and misses some. This table has 57,000 or so clones, approximately 83% appearing once. The source material was peripheral blood. These receptor sequences come from a human donor in a cohort sampled during active COVID-19. Each CDR3 is given with its conserved first and last residue. The order of the fields is V gene, J gene, CDR3 protein.

v_call: TRBV6-5
j_call: TRBJ2-7
cdr3_aa: CASSYVRDRGTYEQYF

v_call: TRBV6-6
j_call: TRBJ2-3
cdr3_aa: CASTHGAGGADTQYF

v_call: TRBV27
j_call: TRBJ1-6
cdr3_aa: CASSFQGNSPLHF

v_call: TRBV11-3
j_call: TRBJ2-7
cdr3_aa: CASSQDGRSSYEQYF

v_call: TRBV24-1
j_call: TRBJ2-1
cdr3_aa: CATSNRGPYNEQFF

v_call: TRBV5-1
j_call: TRBJ1-2
cdr3_aa: CASSPVWYYGYTF

v_call: TRBV7-2
j_call: TRBJ2-7
cdr3_aa: CASSLSGAYEQYF

v_call: TRBV25-1
j_call: TRBJ1-1
cdr3_aa: CASSATGLTEAFF

v_call: TRBV3-1/TRBV3-2
j_call: TRBJ2-1
cdr3_aa: CASSQGRAGGNEQFF

v_call: TRBV18
j_call: TRBJ1-5
cdr3_aa: CASSPRAGGGNQPQHF

v_call: TRBV18
j_call: TRBJ2-7
cdr3_aa: CASSPQGEAYEQYF

v_call: TRBV6-6
j_call: TRBJ2-1
cdr3_aa: CASSYSGQGGAEQFF

v_call: TRBV10-1
j_call: TRBJ1-6
cdr3_aa: CASSESVTGTPLHF

v_call: TRBV7-9
j_call: TRBJ1-2
cdr3_aa: CASRGIRDRTYGYTF

v_call: TRBV27
j_call: TRBJ1-6
cdr3_aa: CASSLSGQGLVPLHF

v_call: TRBV11-2
j_call: TRBJ2-2
cdr3_aa: CASKSGTGWAGELFF

v_call: TRBV15
j_call: TRBJ1-2
cdr3_aa: CATSRGGQDALSYTF

v_call: TRBV5-1
j_call: TRBJ2-1
cdr3_aa: CASSPLDRGRNEQFF

v_call: TRBV6-5
j_call: TRBJ2-7
cdr3_aa: CASQPDRRETYEQYF

v_call: TRBV6-2/TRBV6-3
j_call: TRBJ2-7
cdr3_aa: CASSSSRTGGVYEQYF

v_call: TRBV6-5
j_call: TRBJ2-1
cdr3_aa: CASLSGRAGNEQFF

v_call: TRBV6-5
j_call: TRBJ1-2
cdr3_aa: CASSRLGQGAPGYTF

v_call: TRBV5-4
j_call: TRBJ2-2
cdr3_aa: CASSSGGAGVRTGELFF

v_call: TRBV5-4
j_call: TRBJ2-7
cdr3_aa: CASSSERTGSYEQYF

v_call: TRBV12-3/TRBV12-4
j_call: TRBJ1-2
cdr3_aa: CASSSTGPPVYTF

v_call: TRBV11-2
j_call: TRBJ2-2
cdr3_aa: CASSLGSGTNTGELFF

v_call: TRBV27
j_call: TRBJ1-4
cdr3_aa: CASSRNRRDSNEKLFF

v_call: TRBV7-6
j_call: TRBJ2-3
cdr3_aa: CASSLGDSWGRTDTQYF

v_call: TRBV24-1
j_call: TRBJ2-1
cdr3_aa: CATSDFLGVSNNEQFF

v_call: TRBV28
j_call: TRBJ2-7
cdr3_aa: CASSTRDRLNYEQYF

v_call: TRBV28
j_call: TRBJ2-7
cdr3_aa: CASRDSIYEQYF

v_call: TRBV29-1
j_call: TRBJ1-2
cdr3_aa: CSVEREGRSYGYTF

v_call: TRBV7-9
j_call: TRBJ1-1
cdr3_aa: CASSHAGGGEAFF

v_call: TRBV27
j_call: TRBJ1-2
cdr3_aa: CASSKKPDRGNGYTF

v_call: TRBV4-2
j_call: TRBJ2-3
cdr3_aa: CASSQDGIAGDTQYF

v_call: TRBV15
j_call: TRBJ2-7
cdr3_aa: CATSRNRGRVSEQYF

v_call: TRBV5-4
j_call: TRBJ2-1
cdr3_aa: CASSGPGQGAYNEQFF